This entry features one T cell receptor (beta chain) sequence. The CDR3 contains 10 residues. V dropped 5 bases and J dropped 3 bases, with 4 bases sitting between them. Germline lookup yields CDR1 GTSNPN and CDR2 SVGIG (reference sequence). The data are from a study of blood T cell repertoires in COVID-19. Study background: Samples representing acute and convalescent COVID-19 were sourced from the United States, Italy and Spain.

As originally analysed: Reference gene primer amplification gave estimated nucleated cell counts. Clones were sequenced by immunoSEQ multiplex PCR, and TCRdb holds only the in-frame ones, with some missing. V, J and clone size were drawn from that table, and D and trimming were deduced from the DNA. The table includes about 59,000 clones, 70% to 80% detected once. This chain joins TRBV30 and TRBJ1-1; D remains unclear. This TCR derives from an elderly man with acute or convalescent COVID-19. The sample taken for sequencing was peripheral blood. The CDR3 DNA follows: TGTGCCTGGGCTGACACTGAAGCTTTCTTT. This translates into CAWADTEAFF.